This entry lists 29 T cell receptor beta chains sequenced from one sample in a study of OX40 agonist ivuxolimab in advanced cancers. Sequencing was performed with immunoSEQ multiplex PCR; in TCRdb, only in-frame clones are kept and a portion is missing. The sample records about 14,000 clones, just under 80% being singletons. The sequenced sample was CD4+ or CD8+ T cells sorted from blood, obtained in a trial of the OX40 agonist ivuxolimab. Source of these receptors: an adult with an advanced solid tumor such as melanoma, head and neck, liver or kidney cancer.

This clone qualifies as medium-sized. This rearrangement joins TRBV7-9 to TRBJ1-6; 9 bases map to TRBD1. This CDR3 region has 15 residues. The germline V gene encodes CDR1 SEHNR and CDR2 FQNEAQ (reference sequence). J lost 5 bases, V lost 5 bases, and 4 bases had no gene match. In DNA, the CDR3 is TGTGCCAGCAGCGACCGGGACAGGGATAATTCACCCCTCCACTTT. The encoded protein is CASSDRDRDNSPLHF.

The V and J genes are TRBV23-1 and TRBJ1-5; D is perhaps TRBD1 (6 bases). TRBV23-1 is identified as an open reading frame with a role that is uncertain. There are 15 residues in the CDR3. The V and J ends lost 9 bases and 2 bases respectively, with 17 bases between them. The CDR3 loop is CARNWGARRNQPQHF. The CDR3 DNA follows: TGCGCCAGGAATTGGGGGGCGCGTCGCAATCAGCCCCAGCATTTT.

V gene TRBV4-1 combines with J gene TRBJ1-2; D gene unclear. The germline CDR1 and CDR2 sequences are MGHRA and YSYEKL. The length of the CDR3 is 15 residues. V was pared by 1 base and J by 6 bases, with 15 bases between. CDR3 sequence: CASSQVVREGHGYTF. The CDR3 DNA reads TGCGCCAGCAGCCAAGTTGTTAGGGAGGGCCATGGCTACACCTTC.

The chain recombines TRBV9 with TRBJ2-7; D call uncertain. Germline CDR1 reads SGDLS; CDR2 reads YYNGEE. V was clipped by 3 bases and J by 6 bases, with 10 bases between them. There are 12 residues in the CDR3. CDR3 nucleotides: TGTGCCAGCAGCGGTAACAACCGCGAGCAGTACTTC. Its protein product is CASSGNNREQYF.

V and J are TRBV11-1 and TRBJ2-1; D might be TRBD2 (5 bases). Per the germline V gene, CDR1 is SGHAT and CDR2 is FQDESV (reference sequence). V was clipped by 5 bases and J by 8 bases, with 16 bases between them. The CDR3 runs to 14 residues. CDR3 nucleotides: TGTGCCAGCAGCCCAGAGGGTAGCTTCGATGAGCAGTTCTTC. Translated, it gives CASSPEGSFDEQFF.

The J gene is TRBJ1-2, the V gene TRBV6-6, with 8 bases matching TRBD1. The CDR3 sequence is 16 residues long. CDR1 is MNHNY, CDR2 SVGAGI, per germline (reference sequence). V was clipped by 5 bases and J by 6 bases; unmatched bases: 14. DNA of the CDR3: TGTGCCAGCAGTCCTCCTCTGACAGGGGATCCCAATGGCTACACCTTC. This encodes CASSPPLTGDPNGYTF.

The chain is built from TRBV6-6 and TRBJ2-2, with 11 bases identical to TRBD1. This CDR3 comprises 16 residues. V trimming: 4 bases; J trimming: 4 bases; junction bases outside the gene matches: 5. Germline V gives CDR1 MNHNY, CDR2 SVGAGI (reference sequence). CDR3 in amino acids: CASSSWGTGGTGELFF. The CDR3 bases are TGTGCCAGCAGTTCTTGGGGGACAGGGGGCACCGGGGAGCTGTTTTTT.

J is TRBJ2-1 and V is TRBV5-1; 11 nucleotides match TRBD2. Germline V CDR1 and CDR2: SGHRS, YFSETQ. This CDR3 comprises 15 residues. V trimming: 7 bases; J trimming: 5 bases; junction bases outside the gene matches: 8. The DNA for the CDR3 is TGCGCCAGCTGTACGGGACTAGCGGCCAACAATGAGCAGTTCTTC. This translates into CASCTGLAANNEQFF.

The chain is built from TRBV4-1 and TRBJ1-1; possibly TRBD1 for D (6 bases). The CDR3 has 14 residues. V dropped 5 bases and J dropped 6 bases, with 16 bases sitting between them. Per the germline V gene, CDR1 is MGHRA and CDR2 is YSYEKL. The CDR3 coding sequence is TGCGCCAGCAGCACCCCGGGGGGGCATCCTGAAGCTTTCTTT. Protein product: CASSTPGGHPEAFF.

V gene TRBV2 combines with J gene TRBJ2-1; 8 bases match TRBD2. After removal of 10 bases from V and 7 bases from J, the junction contained 12 bases not matched to a gene. Germline assignment: CDR1 SNHLY and CDR2 FYNNEI. CDR3 length: 14 amino acids. The CDR3 spells CAIPLTAGDNEQFF. CDR3 coding DNA: TGTGCCATTCCACTAACAGCGGGGGATAATGAGCAGTTCTTC. Supplemented by reference TRBV2 and TRBJ2-1, the full variable domain reads EPEVTQTPSHQVTQMGQEVILRCVPISNHLYFYWYRQILGQKVEFLVSFYNNEISEKSEIFDDQFSVERPDGSNFTLKIRSTKLEDSAMYFCAIPLTAGDNEQFFGPGTRLTVL.

This clone was recorded a few times. This sequence joins TRBV5-6 and TRBJ1-6, with 9 bases matching TRBD1. This CDR3 contains 15 residues. Germline V gene sequence: CDR1 SGHDT, CDR2 YYEEEE. With 5 bases clipped from V and 8 bases from J, the junction kept 8 bases outside the gene matches. This CDR3 reads CASSSTGGGYSPLHF. The CDR3 DNA reads TGTGCCAGCAGTTCAACAGGGGGCGGTTATTCACCCCTCCACTTT.

V is TRBV19 and J is TRBJ2-1; 9 bases line up with TRBD2. Germline CDR1 LNHDA, CDR2 SQIVND (reference sequence). The CDR3 covers 15 residues. V was clipped by 5 bases and J by 4 bases; unmatched bases: 6. The DNA for the CDR3 is TGTGCCAGTAGTTTTATAGCGGGGGCGTACAATGAGCAGTTCTTC. Its protein product is CASSFIAGAYNEQFF.

The chain has TRBV5-4 and TRBJ2-7; tentatively, D is TRBD2 (6 bases). The CDR3 runs to 15 residues. Trimming stripped 2 bases from V and 2 bases from J, with 14 bases between. CDR1 is SGHNT, CDR2 YYREEE, per germline (reference sequence). The CDR3 DNA reads as TGTGCCAGCAGCTTCATGGCGGGGACGGCCTACGAGCAGTACTTC. As protein: CASSFMAGTAYEQYF.

The chain uses TRBV11-1 and TRBJ2-1, with 7 bases lining up with TRBD2. The CDR3 loop spans 17 amino acids. Germline V gene data show CDR1 as SGHAT and CDR2 as FQDESV (reference sequence). Trimming removed 1 base from V and 7 bases from J; junction bases left unmatched: 13. CDR3 coding DNA: TGTGCCAGCAGCTTAGATATTGGCGGGAGAAAATTGAATGAGCAGTTCTTC. Translation gives CASSLDIGGRKLNEQFF.

This chain uses TRBV2 with TRBJ2-1; possibly TRBD2 for D (6 bases). There are 12 residues in the CDR3. The ends were cut back, 7 bases at V and 10 bases at J, with 14 bases in the middle. Germline-derived CDR1 and CDR2 are SNHLY and FYNNEI. As DNA, the CDR3 is TGTGCCAGCATGAACCAGGGAGGCGAGCAGTTCTTC. Protein product: CASMNQGGEQFF. Full variable domain (outside the CDR3, taken from reference TRBV2 and TRBJ2-1): EPEVTQTPSHQVTQMGQEVILRCVPISNHLYFYWYRQILGQKVEFLVSFYNNEISEKSEIFDDQFSVERPDGSNFTLKIRSTKLEDSAMYFCASMNQGGEQFFGPGTRLTVL.

The V call is TRBV19, the J call TRBJ2-1, with 8 bases matching TRBD2. Germline CDR1 and CDR2: LNHDA and SQIVND (reference sequence). V lost 4 bases to trimming and J lost 3 bases; unmatched junction nucleotides: 8. The CDR3 covers 16 residues. This CDR3 is CASSKAGALLYNEQFF. In DNA form, the CDR3 reads TGTGCCAGTAGTAAAGCGGGGGCCCTCCTCTACAATGAGCAGTTCTTC. Full variable domain (outside the CDR3, taken from reference TRBV19 and TRBJ2-1): DGGITQSPKYLFRKEGQNVTLSCEQNLNHDAMYWYRQDPGQGLRLIYYSQIVNDFQKGDIAEGYSVSREKKESFPLTVTSAQKNPTAFYLCASSKAGALLYNEQFFGPGTRLTVL.

The chain carries TRBV7-6 and TRBJ2-2, with 11 bases lining up with TRBD2. The CDR3 sequence is 20 residues long. From germline, CDR1 is SGHVS and CDR2 FNYEAQ. V lost 5 bases, J lost 3 bases, and 17 bases stayed unmatched. In DNA, the CDR3 is TGTGCCAGCAGCACAAGCTTTAGCGGGGGGGCCGGCAGTGACACCGGGGAGCTGTTTTTT. Translated: CASSTSFSGGAGSDTGELFF.

This clone was counted only a few times. The chain carries TRBV27 and TRBJ2-7, with a tentative D call TRBD1 (5 bases). V shed 7 bases and J shed 3 bases, with 7 bases lying between them. Germline V gene sequence: CDR1 MNHEY, CDR2 SMNVEV (reference sequence). The CDR3 contains 11 residues. The CDR3, as DNA: TGTGCCAGCATTCAGGGCTACGAGCAGTACTTC. Encoded protein: CASIQGYEQYF.

This clone occurred a few times. The chain combines TRBV28 with TRBJ2-1; 9 positions agree with TRBD2. The CDR3 loop spans 17 amino acids. The V gene's germline CDR1 is MDHEN and CDR2 SYDVKM. The J segment lost 6 bases and the V segment lost 4 bases, leaving 13 bases of the junction unmatched. The CDR3 DNA reads as TGTGCCAGCAGTTCCCCTGAGCGGGAGGTTGTGCCCAATGAGCAGTTCTTC. It encodes CASSSPEREVVPNEQFF.

V and J are TRBV27 and TRBJ1-1, with D possibly matching TRBD1 (5 bases). Germline CDR1 is MNHEY and CDR2 is SMNVEV (reference sequence). The CDR3 runs to 16 residues. The ends were cut back, 3 bases at V and 2 bases at J, with 16 bases in the middle. CDR3 amino acids: CASSFYWVGGNTEAFF. CDR3 nucleotide sequence: TGTGCCAGCAGTTTTTATTGGGTGGGGGGTAACACTGAAGCTTTCTTT.

The rearrangement uses TRBV30 and TRBJ1-2; 9 positions agree with TRBD1. CDR3 size: 15 residues. The V and J ends lost 8 bases and 4 bases, in that order; junction bases with no gene match: 14. Germline-derived CDR1 and CDR2 are GTSNPN and SVGIG (reference sequence). The CDR3 region has the DNA TGTGCCCTCCGACGGGACAGGGAGGGAAGCTATGGCTACACCTTC. It translates to CALRRDREGSYGYTF. Drawing the rest from reference TRBV30 and TRBJ1-2, the complete variable domain is SQTIHQWPATLVQPVGSPLSLECTVEGTSNPNLYWYRQAAGRGLQLLFYSVGIGQISSEVPQNLSASRPQDRQFILSSKKLLLSDSGFYLCALRRDREGSYGYTFGSGTRLTVV.

The chain carries TRBV27 and TRBJ2-2; TRBD2 matches 10 bases. This CDR3 has 15 amino acids. Germline V gives CDR1 MNHEY, CDR2 SMNVEV (reference sequence). The V segment lost 5 bases and the J segment 6 bases; nucleotides outside the gene matches: 6. CDR3 sequence reads: CASSLAGVGSGELFF. The CDR3 coding sequence is TGTGCCAGCAGTCTAGCGGGAGTGGGGTCCGGGGAGCTGTTTTTT.

Only a few counts were recorded for this clone. CDR3 bases: TGCGCCAGCAGCCAGACGGGACCCACCTACAATGAGCAGTTCTTC. This gives the protein CASSQTGPTYNEQFF. The rearrangement uses TRBV4-1 and TRBJ2-1; D is possibly TRBD1 or TRBD2 (5 bases each). CDR1 MGHRA and CDR2 YSYEKL come from the germline V gene. This CDR3 is 15 amino acids long. With 3 bases removed from V and 2 bases from J, the gap between germline ends came to 11 bases.

Remarks on this clone: Germline and junction disagree at one end, which may indicate a read error. The chain carries TRBV6-7 and TRBJ2-6; 13 bases are a match to TRBD2. TRBV6-7 is an ORF, and what it does is uncertain. The CDR3 covers 17 residues. CDR3: CATSDGLAGAWANVLTF. The DNA for the CDR3 is TGTGCCACCAGTGATGGACTAGCGGGAGCCTGGGCCAACGTCCTGACTTTC.

This clone is labeled as medium-sized. J is TRBJ2-3 and V is TRBV5-4; 8 bases fit TRBD2. Germline V gene lookup returns CDR1 SGHNT and CDR2 YYREEE (reference sequence). The CDR3 runs 16 residues. Trimming removed 4 bases from V and 3 bases from J; junction bases left unmatched: 10. The CDR3: CASSPLAGGATDTQYF. The CDR3 nucleotides read TGTGCCAGCAGCCCGCTGGCGGGGGGTGCAACAGATACGCAGTATTTT.

The rearrangement links TRBV9 to TRBJ2-5; D might be TRBD2 (6 bases). Germline loops: CDR1 SGDLS, CDR2 YYNGEE. CDR3 length: 13 amino acids. Trimming took 0 bases from V and 9 from J, leaving 12 bases between them. The CDR3 spells CASSVADAGPQYF. For the CDR3, the DNA is TGTGCCAGCAGCGTAGCAGACGCGGGACCCCAGTACTTC.

This chain connects TRBV4-2 to TRBJ2-1; 8 bases align to TRBD2. Trimming at V came to 4 bases and at J to 6 bases, leaving 8 bases not matched to a gene. This CDR3 is 15 amino acids long. Germline CDR1 LGHNA, CDR2 YNFKEQ. CDR3 in amino acids: CASSLGLGSGNEQFF. The CDR3 DNA is TGTGCCAGCAGCCTGGGACTAGGTAGCGGCAATGAGCAGTTCTTC.

The chain combines TRBV4-1 with TRBJ2-7; the match to TRBD1 covers 9 bases. Losses at the gene ends were 5 bases for V and 5 bases for J; bases not matched to a gene: 10. This CDR3 has 15 residues. Germline values: CDR1 MGHRA, CDR2 YSYEKL. CDR3 coding DNA: TGCGCCAGCAGCAACACCGGGACAGGGTCGAACGAGCAGTACTTC. This encodes CASSNTGTGSNEQYF.

The V gene is TRBV27, the J gene TRBJ2-7; a weak D match, TRBD2 (5 bases). Deletions cut 5 bases from V and 9 bases from J, with 14 bases between. Germline lookup yields CDR1 MNHEY and CDR2 SMNVEV (reference sequence). The CDR3 runs to 12 residues. As DNA, the CDR3 is TGTGCCAGCAGTCCCATCGGGGAAAGGCAGTACTTC. Translation: CASSPIGERQYF.